The 11 T cell receptor beta chains presented below share a single source sample, sequenced in a study of PD-L1 blockade in urothelial cancer. The assay was immunoSEQ multiplex PCR, and TCRdb's table has in-frame clones only and misses some. The sample records 100,000 to 150,000 clones, about 84% being singletons. Sample time point: peripheral blood 6 weeks after treatment start. Sample: PBMCs, taken around atezolizumab (anti-PD-L1) treatment. Receptor source: a man aged 50-59 years with urothelial cancer.

The chain's CDR3 is CASNGQGTYGYTF. The CDR3 DNA reads as TGTGCCAGCAACGGACAGGGAACCTATGGCTACACCTTC. The chain links TRBV6-1 to TRBJ1-2, with 8 bases that match TRBD1. J was trimmed by 4 bases and V by 7 bases; bases with no gene match: 5. Looked up from germline, CDR1 is MNHNS and CDR2 is SASEGT. CDR3 length: 13 amino acids.

The V call is TRBV19, the J call TRBJ1-4; no clear D gene. Trimming took 5 bases from V and 7 from J, leaving 14 bases between them. This CDR3 is 14 amino acids long. Germline CDR1 is LNHDA and CDR2 is SQIVND (reference sequence). CDR3 sequence: CASSSSVAREKLFF. The CDR3 DNA follows: TGTGCCAGTAGTTCCAGCGTCGCGCGTGAAAAACTGTTTTTT.

This clone was observed a few times. The chain combines TRBV4-1 with TRBJ2-1; D is perhaps TRBD1 (5 bases). V lost 0 bases to trimming and J lost 7 bases, with 10 bases between them. This CDR3 comprises 14 residues. CDR1 is MGHRA and CDR2 is YSYEKL in the germline V gene. In DNA, the CDR3 is TGCGCCAGCAGCCAAGACGGACAAACTAATGAGCAGTTCTTC. It is translated as CASSQDGQTNEQFF.

The table lists this clone with many counts. V and J are TRBV7-8 and TRBJ1-6; D unresolved. CDR1 SGHVS and CDR2 FQNEAQ come from the germline V gene. V was clipped by 3 bases and J by 3 bases, with 9 bases between them. The CDR3 is 15 residues long. The CDR3 reads CASSLARDYNSPLHF. CDR3 nucleotides: TGTGCCAGCAGCTTGGCACGGGACTATAATTCACCCCTCCACTTT. Combining the CDR3 with reference TRBV7-8 and TRBJ1-6 gives the whole variable domain GAGVSQSPRYKVAKRGQDVALRCDPISGHVSLFWYQQALGQGPEFLTYFQNEAQLDKSGLPSDRFFAERPEGSVSTLKIQRTQQEDSAVYLCASSLARDYNSPLHFGNGTRLTVT.

About this clone itself: Additional DNA sequences in this sample encode the identical CDR3. The V gene is TRBV20-1, the J gene TRBJ2-1; maybe TRBD2 (6 bases). The CDR3 is 11 residues long. The germline V gene has CDR1 DFQATT and CDR2 SNEGSKA (reference sequence). V gave up 6 bases and J gave up 8 bases, with 11 bases separating them. The CDR3 region has the DNA TGCAGTGCAACTAGCTTAGATGAGCAGTTCTTC. It encodes CSATSLDEQFF.

The rearrangement uses TRBV6-4 and TRBJ2-1, with 7 nucleotides matching TRBD2. The CDR3 consists of 17 residues. Germline CDR1 reads MRHNA; CDR2 reads SNTAGT. The junction had 10 bases not matched to a gene; V was cut back by 0 bases and J by 5 bases. CDR3 bases: TGTGCCAGCAGTGACTCGCGACGGCGGGAGAGTCACAATGAGCAGTTCTTC. It codes for CASSDSRRRESHNEQFF.

This rearrangement joins TRBV14 to TRBJ2-3, with D possibly TRBD2 on 5 matching bases. The length of the CDR3 is 13 residues. In germline, CDR1 is SGHDN, CDR2 FVKESK. The V end lost 5 bases, the J end lost 7 bases, and 13 bases lay between the germline ends. The CDR3 here is CASSVGTSYTQYF. The CDR3 coding sequence is TGTGCCAGCAGCGTCGGAACTAGTTATACGCAGTATTTT. Full variable domain (remainder filled in from reference TRBV14 and TRBJ2-3): EAGVTQFPSHSVIEKGQTVTLRCDPISGHDNLYWYRRVMGKEIKFLLHFVKESKQDESGMPNNRFLAERTGGTYSTLKVQPAELEDSGVYFCASSVGTSYTQYFGPGTRLTVL.

The V call is TRBV7-6, the J call TRBJ2-3; 9 nucleotides match TRBD1. CDR3 length equals 15 residues. Germline V gene data show CDR1 as SGHVS and CDR2 as FNYEAQ. V lost 4 bases and J lost 2; bases outside the gene matches: 4. The CDR3 protein is CASSSGQGYTDTQYF. For the CDR3, the DNA is TGTGCCAGCAGCTCCGGACAGGGGTACACAGATACGCAGTATTTT. The variable domain in full, completed from reference TRBV7-6 and TRBJ2-3, reads GAGVSQSPRYKVTKRGQDVALRCDPISGHVSLYWYRQALGQGPEFLTYFNYEAQQDKSGLPNDRFSAERPEGSISTLTIQRTEQRDSAMYRCASSSGQGYTDTQYFGPGTRLTVL.

V and J are TRBV5-1 and TRBJ2-1, with TRBD2 matching over 10 bases. The length of the CDR3 is 12 residues. V was clipped by 4 bases and J by 13 bases; unmatched bases: 5. Germline V CDR1 and CDR2: SGHRS, YFSETQ. The CDR3 protein is CASSPRTSGQFF. DNA for the CDR3: TGCGCCAGCAGCCCCCGGACTAGCGGACAGTTCTTC.

The chain recombines TRBV7-2 with TRBJ2-7; 14 bases match TRBD2. The CDR3 runs 15 residues. Germline V gene data show CDR1 as SGHTA and CDR2 as FQGNSA. Trimming at V came to 3 bases and at J to 2 bases, leaving 0 bases not matched to a gene. CDR3 sequence reads: CASSLGLAGAYEQYF. CDR3 nucleotide sequence: TGTGCCAGCAGCTTGGGACTAGCGGGAGCCTACGAGCAGTACTTC. Variable domain in full (rest from reference TRBV7-2 and TRBJ2-7): GAGVSQSPSNKVTEKGKDVELRCDPISGHTALYWYRQSLGQGLEFLIYFQGNSAPDKSGLPSDRFSAERTGGSVSTLTIQRTQQEDSAVYLCASSLGLAGAYEQYFGPGTRLTVT.

This chain uses TRBV10-3 with TRBJ1-1, with D hard to call. V was pared by 6 bases and J by 4 bases, with 9 bases between. The CDR3 totals 12 residues. The germline V gene encodes CDR1 ENHRY and CDR2 SYGVKD. The CDR3 reads CAIRSEVTEAFF. DNA of the CDR3: TGTGCCATCAGATCCGAGGTCACTGAAGCTTTCTTT.